This TCR beta chain was sequenced during a study of blood T cell repertoires in COVID-19. At the level of the study: COVID-19 samples, acute and convalescent, were from the United States, Italy and Spain. T cells, B-cell-depleted T cells, or PBMCs supplied cDNA or gDNA.

In the authors' workflow: Using reference gene primer amplification, nucleated cell counts were estimated. The data were produced by immunoSEQ multiplex PCR, yet TCRdb's version contains in-frame clones alone and is incomplete. Clonal size and the V and J genes are those of that table, whereas D and trimming came from the DNA. The profile shows roughly 65,000 clones, more than 80% of them singletons. Sequenced sample: peripheral blood. The origin of this receptor is a woman older than 75 with active or convalescent COVID-19.

CDR3: CATSRGEGGLDKLFF. In DNA form, the CDR3 reads TGTGCCACCAGCAGGGGGGAGGGAGGGCTGGACAAACTGTTTTTT. The genes are TRBV15 and TRBJ1-4; a weak D match, TRBD1 (5 bases). V lost 3 bases and J 11 bases, leaving 19 bases between the germline ends. In germline, CDR1 is LNHNV, CDR2 YYDKDF (reference sequence). This CDR3 spans 15 amino acids.